Below, 20 T cell receptor beta chains from the same sample are listed, as sequenced in a study of blood T cell repertoires in COVID-19. This table comes from immunoSEQ multiplex PCR, and its TCRdb copy is limited to in-frame clones, with some not included. The table records some 300,000 clones, about 85% of them present only once. What was sequenced was peripheral blood. These receptor sequences come from a man aged 18 to 30 with active or convalescent COVID-19.

The V call is TRBV27, the J call TRBJ2-1; 16 bases map to TRBD2. The CDR3 consists of 17 residues. Trimming removed 6 bases from V and 3 bases from J; junction bases left unmatched: 5. Germline V lookup: CDR1 MNHEY, CDR2 SMNVEV (reference sequence). CDR3 in DNA: TGTGCCAGCAGGGGACTAGCGGGGGGGCCTCTCTACAATGAGCAGTTCTTC. This gives the protein CASRGLAGGPLYNEQFF.

The J gene is TRBJ2-3, the V gene TRBV3-1 (or the pseudogene TRBV3-2); the match to TRBD1 covers 8 bases. CDR3 size: 17 residues. The junction had 7 bases not matched to a gene; V was cut back by 0 bases and J by 2 bases. In germline, CDR1 is LGHDT, CDR2 YNNKEL (reference sequence). This CDR3 reads CASSQDLQGEHTDTQYF. The CDR3, as DNA: TGTGCCAGCAGCCAAGATCTACAGGGGGAACACACAGATACGCAGTATTTT.

This clone was counted between two and nine times. The CDR3 is CASSLNSGAINQPQHF. The DNA of the CDR3 is TGTGCCAGCAGCTTAAATTCAGGGGCAATCAATCAGCCCCAGCATTTT. The chain couples TRBV7-9 to TRBJ1-5; tentatively, D is TRBD1 (6 bases). Trimming stripped 2 bases from V and 3 bases from J, with 14 bases between. Germline CDR1 and CDR2: SEHNR and FQNEAQ (reference sequence). This CDR3 contains 16 residues.

This chain joins TRBV7-2 and TRBJ2-3, with 10 bases matching TRBD2. Germline V gene lookup returns CDR1 SGHTA and CDR2 FQGNSA. J lost 2 bases, V lost 1 base, and 9 bases had no gene match. The CDR3 runs 18 residues. CDR3 bases: TGTGCCAGCAGCTTAGTTAGGAGCGGGGGGGGAACCACAGATACGCAGTATTTT. Its protein is CASSLVRSGGGTTDTQYF.

The chain combines TRBV28 with TRBJ2-7; 16 nucleotides line up with TRBD2. The CDR3 has 18 residues. Germline-derived CDR1 and CDR2 are MDHEN and SYDVKM. The ends lost 3 bases at V and 5 bases at J; junction bases unmatched: 10. The CDR3 sequence: CASSFAGLAGGSGNEQYF. The CDR3 nucleotides read TGTGCCAGCAGTTTTGCGGGACTAGCGGGAGGGTCAGGCAACGAGCAGTACTTC.

The chain couples TRBV5-1 to TRBJ2-3, with TRBD2 as a possible D gene (5 bases). This CDR3 region has 15 residues. From germline, CDR1 is SGHRS and CDR2 YFSETQ. V was clipped by 4 bases and J by 4 bases, with 16 bases between them. The CDR3 sequence: CASSPRTHSPDTQYF. The CDR3 DNA sequence: TGCGCCAGCAGCCCGCGGACTCATTCCCCAGATACGCAGTATTTT.

This rearrangement joins TRBV11-2 to TRBJ2-7; possibly TRBD1 for D (6 bases). The germline gives CDR1 SGHAT, CDR2 FQNNGV. V shed 2 bases and J shed 0 bases, with 11 bases lying between them. This CDR3 has 15 amino acids. The CDR3: CASSLRGSFSYEQYF. CDR3 in DNA: TGTGCCAGCAGCTTAAGGGGGTCCTTCTCCTACGAGCAGTACTTC.

The V and J genes are TRBV6-5 and TRBJ1-5; a possible D gene is TRBD1 (5 bases). Germline CDR1 MNHEY, CDR2 SVGAGI. The CDR3 runs 14 residues. Trimming took off 4 bases at V and 4 bases at J, with 11 bases between the two ends. This chain's CDR3 is CASSSRATNQPQHF. The DNA for the CDR3 is TGTGCCAGCAGTTCCAGGGCAACAAATCAGCCCCAGCATTTT.

V usage is TRBV6-2 or TRBV6-3 and J usage is TRBJ1-5, with a weak D call TRBD1 (6 bases). The V gene lost 4 bases and the J gene lost 4 bases, with 11 bases spanning the gap. This CDR3 has 14 residues. From germline, CDR1 is MNHEY and CDR2 SVGEGT. The CDR3 sequence is CASSSGQLNQPQHF. The CDR3, as DNA: TGTGCCAGCAGTTCCGGACAGCTAAATCAGCCCCAGCATTTT.

This clone came up a few times. This chain uses TRBV7-9 with TRBJ2-7; 9 nucleotides agree with TRBD2. CDR1 is SEHNR, CDR2 FQNEAQ, per germline (reference sequence). CDR3 size: 13 residues. J gave up 4 bases and V 6 bases, and 4 bases lay outside the gene matches. Here the CDR3 reads CASSIAGVYEQYF. CDR3 nucleotides: TGTGCCAGCAGTATAGCGGGAGTATACGAGCAGTACTTC.

The chain uses TRBV27 and TRBJ2-5; TRBD1 is a possible D gene (6 bases). Deletions cut 8 bases from V and 1 base from J, with 14 bases between. The V gene's germline CDR1 is MNHEY and CDR2 SMNVEV (reference sequence). The length of the CDR3 is 14 residues. The CDR3 here is CASARDILQETQYF. The CDR3 DNA reads as TGTGCCAGCGCCCGGGACATACTCCAAGAGACCCAGTACTTC.

The chain has TRBV19 and TRBJ1-1; no clear D. Trimming removed 5 bases at V and 5 bases at J, with 12 bases between. The germline CDR1 and CDR2 sequences are LNHDA and SQIVND (reference sequence). The CDR3 is made up of 13 amino acids. The CDR3 sequence: CASSPRVSTEAFF. The CDR3 region has the DNA TGTGCCAGTAGTCCCCGGGTGAGTACTGAAGCTTTCTTT.

A few counts support this clone. The junction differs from germline at one of its ends, possibly a read error. V is TRBV7-9 and J is TRBJ2-7, with D unresolved. CDR1 and CDR2 from the germline V gene are SEHNR and FQNEAQ (reference sequence). There are 11 residues in the CDR3. CDR3 protein: CASSLDIDSTF. CDR3 DNA: TGTGCCAGCAGCTTAGATATCGACTCCACCTTC. The full variable domain, its missing parts supplied by reference TRBV7-9 and TRBJ2-7, is DTGVSQNPRHKITKRGQNVTFRCDPISEHNRLYWYRQTLGQGPEFLTYFQNEAQLEKSRLLSDRFSAERPKGSFSTLEIQRTEQGDSAMYLCASSLDIDSTFGPGTRLTVT.

In DNA, the CDR3 is TGTGCCAGCAGCTTAGCGCTCCAGGCCGAGACCCAGTACTTC. The encoded protein is CASSLALQAETQYF. The V call is TRBV7-2, the J call TRBJ2-5; no clear D gene. Trimming cost V 0 bases and J 5 bases, with 10 bases left between them. This CDR3 contains 14 residues. The V gene's germline CDR1 is SGHTA and CDR2 FQGNSA.

In its sample, this clone was seen a few times. This chain links TRBV4-2 with TRBJ2-7, with TRBD1 matching over 8 bases. The CDR3 consists of 13 residues. J was trimmed by 5 bases and V by 1 base; bases with no gene match: 1. The germline V gene encodes CDR1 LGHNA and CDR2 YNFKEQ. The CDR3 reads CASSQATGDEQYF. CDR3 DNA: TGTGCCAGCAGCCAAGCGACAGGGGACGAGCAGTACTTC.

This clone was recorded a few times. The chain is built from TRBV5-6 and TRBJ1-5; 9 bases fit TRBD1. The ends lost 1 base at V and 11 bases at J; junction bases unmatched: 10. CDR3 size: 15 residues. Germline values: CDR1 SGHDT, CDR2 YYEEEE. Here the CDR3 DNA reads TGTGCCAGCAGCTTGTGGGACAGGGTCTCGATAGCCCAGCATTTT. Its translation: CASSLWDRVSIAQHF.

This chain uses TRBV9 with TRBJ2-7; 9 bases match TRBD1. The CDR3 is 15 amino acids. The germline gives CDR1 SGDLS, CDR2 YYNGEE. J gave up 3 bases and V 4 bases, and 8 bases lay outside the gene matches. In DNA form, the CDR3 reads TGTGCCAGCAGCCTCGGGACAGGGTATGTCTACGAGCAGTACTTC. Translated: CASSLGTGYVYEQYF.

This clone occurred a few times. The CDR3 is CASSFPGDGYTF. The CDR3 coding sequence is TGCGCCAGCAGTTTCCCAGGGGATGGCTACACCTTC. This rearrangement joins TRBV5-1 to TRBJ1-2, with D maybe TRBD1 (6 bases). V was clipped by 5 bases and J by 6 bases, with 11 bases between them. The CDR3 spans 12 residues. Germline V gene lookup returns CDR1 SGHRS and CDR2 YFSETQ.

The CDR3 DNA reads as TGTGCCAGCAGTTATCGGGATTATAATGAAAAACTGTTTTTT. Its translation: CASSYRDYNEKLFF. The rearrangement links TRBV6-6 to TRBJ1-4; unclear D gene. The CDR3 spans 14 residues. With 3 bases removed from V and 4 bases from J, the gap between germline ends came to 9 bases. CDR1 is MNHNY and CDR2 is SVGAGI in the germline V gene (reference sequence).

The V call is TRBV6-1, the J call TRBJ2-2; maybe TRBD1 (5 bases). CDR3 length: 16 residues. In germline, CDR1 is MNHNS, CDR2 SASEGT. V lost 4 bases and J lost 3, with 15 bases in between. Written as DNA, the CDR3 is TGTGCCAGCAGTGTTGGGGCAGGAGTCCACACCGGGGAGCTGTTTTTT. Its translation is CASSVGAGVHTGELFF.